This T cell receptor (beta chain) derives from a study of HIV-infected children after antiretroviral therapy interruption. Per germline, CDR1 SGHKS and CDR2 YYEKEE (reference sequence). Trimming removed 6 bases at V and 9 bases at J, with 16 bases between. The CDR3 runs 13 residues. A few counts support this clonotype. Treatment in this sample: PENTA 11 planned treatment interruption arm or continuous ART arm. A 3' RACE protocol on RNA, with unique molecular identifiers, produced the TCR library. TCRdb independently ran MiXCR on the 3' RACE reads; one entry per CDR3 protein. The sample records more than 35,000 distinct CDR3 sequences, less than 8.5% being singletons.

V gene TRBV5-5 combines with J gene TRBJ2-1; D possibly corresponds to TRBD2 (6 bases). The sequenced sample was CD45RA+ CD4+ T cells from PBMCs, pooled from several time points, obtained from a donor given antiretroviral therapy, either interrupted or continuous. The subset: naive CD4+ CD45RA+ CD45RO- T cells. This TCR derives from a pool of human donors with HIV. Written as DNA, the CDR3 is TGTGCCAGCACACAACTAGCTAAGACTGAGCAGTTCTTC. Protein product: CASTQLAKTEQFF. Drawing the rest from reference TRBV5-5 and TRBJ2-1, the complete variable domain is DAGVTQSPTHLIKTRGQQVTLRCSPISGHKSVSWYQQVLGQGPQFIFQYYEKEERGRGNFPDRFSARQFPNYSSELNVNALLLGDSALYLCASTQLAKTEQFFGPGTRLTVL.